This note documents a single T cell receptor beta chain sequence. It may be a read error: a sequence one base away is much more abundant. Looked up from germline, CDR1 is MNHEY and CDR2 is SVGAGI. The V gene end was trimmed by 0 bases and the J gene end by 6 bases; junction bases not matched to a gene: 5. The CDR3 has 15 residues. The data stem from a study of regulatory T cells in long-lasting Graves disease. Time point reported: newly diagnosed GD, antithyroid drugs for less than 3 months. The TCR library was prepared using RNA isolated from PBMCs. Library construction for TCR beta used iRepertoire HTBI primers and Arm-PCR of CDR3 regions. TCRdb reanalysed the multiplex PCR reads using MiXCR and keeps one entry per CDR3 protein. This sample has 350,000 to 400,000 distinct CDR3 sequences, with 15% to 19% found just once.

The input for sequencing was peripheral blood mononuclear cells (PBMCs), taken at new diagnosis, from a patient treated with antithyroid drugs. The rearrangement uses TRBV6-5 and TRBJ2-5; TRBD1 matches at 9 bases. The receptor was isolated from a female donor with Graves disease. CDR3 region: CASSYSTGGGKTQYF. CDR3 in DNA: TGTGCCAGCAGTTACTCGACAGGGGGTGGAAAGACCCAGTACTTC.